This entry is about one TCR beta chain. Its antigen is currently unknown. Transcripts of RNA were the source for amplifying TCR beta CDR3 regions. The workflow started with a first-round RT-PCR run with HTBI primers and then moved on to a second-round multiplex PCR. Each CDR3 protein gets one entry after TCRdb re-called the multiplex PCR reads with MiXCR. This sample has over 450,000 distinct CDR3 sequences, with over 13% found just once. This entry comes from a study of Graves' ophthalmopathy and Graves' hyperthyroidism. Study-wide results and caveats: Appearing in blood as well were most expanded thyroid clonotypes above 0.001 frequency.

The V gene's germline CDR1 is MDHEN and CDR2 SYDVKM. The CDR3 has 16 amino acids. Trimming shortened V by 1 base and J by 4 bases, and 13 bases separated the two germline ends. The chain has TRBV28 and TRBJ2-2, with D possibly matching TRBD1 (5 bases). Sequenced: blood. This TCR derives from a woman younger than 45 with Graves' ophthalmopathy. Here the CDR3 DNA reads TGTGCCAGCAGTTTATACCAGGGATCGAGCACCGGGGAGCTGTTTTTT. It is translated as CASSLYQGSSTGELFF.